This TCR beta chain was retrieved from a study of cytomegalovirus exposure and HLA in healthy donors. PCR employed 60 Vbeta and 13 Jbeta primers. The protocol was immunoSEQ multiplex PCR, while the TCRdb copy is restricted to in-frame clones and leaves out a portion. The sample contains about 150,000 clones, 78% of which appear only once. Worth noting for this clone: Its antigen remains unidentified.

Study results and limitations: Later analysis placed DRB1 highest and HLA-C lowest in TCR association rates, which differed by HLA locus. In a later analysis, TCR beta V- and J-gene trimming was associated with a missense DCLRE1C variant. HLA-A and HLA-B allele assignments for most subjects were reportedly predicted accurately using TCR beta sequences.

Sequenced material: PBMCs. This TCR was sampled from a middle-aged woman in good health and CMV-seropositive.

The chain's CDR3 is CSDGYEQFF. CDR3 in DNA: TGCAGTGATGGCTATGAGCAGTTCTTC. The rearrangement joins TRBV29-1 to TRBJ2-1; D is uncertain. Per the germline V gene, CDR1 is SQVTM and CDR2 is ANQGSEA. The CDR3 covers 9 residues.